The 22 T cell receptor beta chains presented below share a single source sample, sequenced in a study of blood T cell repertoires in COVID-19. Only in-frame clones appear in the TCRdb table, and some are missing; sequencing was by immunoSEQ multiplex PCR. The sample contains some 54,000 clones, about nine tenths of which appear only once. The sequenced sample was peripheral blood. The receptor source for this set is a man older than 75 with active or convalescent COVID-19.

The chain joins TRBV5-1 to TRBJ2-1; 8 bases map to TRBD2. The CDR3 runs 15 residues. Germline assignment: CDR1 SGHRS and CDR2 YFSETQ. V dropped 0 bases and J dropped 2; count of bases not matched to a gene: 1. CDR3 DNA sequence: TGCGCCAGCAGCTTGGGACTAGCGACCTACAATGAGCAGTTCTTC. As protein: CASSLGLATYNEQFF.

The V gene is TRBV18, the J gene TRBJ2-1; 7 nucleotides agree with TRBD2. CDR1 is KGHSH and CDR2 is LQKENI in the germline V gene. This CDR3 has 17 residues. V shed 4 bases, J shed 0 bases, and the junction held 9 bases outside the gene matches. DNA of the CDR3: TGTGCCAGCTCACAGGGACTACTGGAGGGCTCCTACAATGAGCAGTTCTTC. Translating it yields CASSQGLLEGSYNEQFF.

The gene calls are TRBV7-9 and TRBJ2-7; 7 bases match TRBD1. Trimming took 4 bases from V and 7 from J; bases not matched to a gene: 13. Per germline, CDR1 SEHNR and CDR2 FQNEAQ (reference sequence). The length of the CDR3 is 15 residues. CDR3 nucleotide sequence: TGTGCCAGCAGCTCTAGACAGGGTGGGTCCGGGGAGCAGTACTTC. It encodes CASSSRQGGSGEQYF.

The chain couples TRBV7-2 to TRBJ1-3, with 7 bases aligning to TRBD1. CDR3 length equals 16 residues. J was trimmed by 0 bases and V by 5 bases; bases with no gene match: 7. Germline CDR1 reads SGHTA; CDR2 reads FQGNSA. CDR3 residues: CASSRTGRYSGNTIYF. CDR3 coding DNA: TGTGCCAGCAGCCGGACAGGTCGCTACTCTGGAAACACCATATATTTT.

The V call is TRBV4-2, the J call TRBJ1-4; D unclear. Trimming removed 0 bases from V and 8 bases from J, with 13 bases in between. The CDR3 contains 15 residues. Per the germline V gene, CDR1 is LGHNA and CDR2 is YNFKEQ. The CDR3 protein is CASSQDGQEVEKLFF. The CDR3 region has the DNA TGTGCCAGCAGCCAAGACGGCCAGGAGGTCGAAAAACTGTTTTTT.

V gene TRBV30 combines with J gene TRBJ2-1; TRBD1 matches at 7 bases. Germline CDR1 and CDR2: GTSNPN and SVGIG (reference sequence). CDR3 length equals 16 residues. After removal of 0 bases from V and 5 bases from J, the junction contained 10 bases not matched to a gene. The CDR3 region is CAWSVIGGLGDNEQFF. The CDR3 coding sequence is TGTGCCTGGAGTGTGATAGGGGGCTTGGGAGACAATGAGCAGTTCTTC.

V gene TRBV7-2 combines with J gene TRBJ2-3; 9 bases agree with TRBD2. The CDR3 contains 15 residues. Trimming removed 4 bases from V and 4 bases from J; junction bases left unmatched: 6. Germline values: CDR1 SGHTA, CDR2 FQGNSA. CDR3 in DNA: TGTGCCAGCAGCTGGGGCGGGAGGGCCGCAGATACGCAGTATTTT. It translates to CASSWGGRAADTQYF. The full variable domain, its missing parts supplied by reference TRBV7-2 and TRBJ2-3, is GAGVSQSPSNKVTEKGKDVELRCDPISGHTALYWYRQSLGQGLEFLIYFQGNSAPDKSGLPSDRFSAERTGGSVSTLTIQRTQQEDSAVYLCASSWGGRAADTQYFGPGTRLTVL.

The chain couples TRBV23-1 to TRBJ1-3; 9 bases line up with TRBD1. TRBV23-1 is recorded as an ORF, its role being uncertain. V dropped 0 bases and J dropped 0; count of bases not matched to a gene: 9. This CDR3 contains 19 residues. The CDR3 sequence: CASSQSGTGPYSSGNTIYF. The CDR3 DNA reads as TGCGCCAGCAGTCAATCCGGGACAGGGCCCTATAGCTCTGGAAACACCATATATTTT.

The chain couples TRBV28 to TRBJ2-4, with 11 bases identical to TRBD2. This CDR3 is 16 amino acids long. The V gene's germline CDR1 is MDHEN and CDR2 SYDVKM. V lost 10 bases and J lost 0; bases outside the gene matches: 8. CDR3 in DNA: TGTGCCATCGCCCTAGCGGGGGGACTAGCCAAAAACATTCAGTACTTC. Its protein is CAIALAGGLAKNIQYF.

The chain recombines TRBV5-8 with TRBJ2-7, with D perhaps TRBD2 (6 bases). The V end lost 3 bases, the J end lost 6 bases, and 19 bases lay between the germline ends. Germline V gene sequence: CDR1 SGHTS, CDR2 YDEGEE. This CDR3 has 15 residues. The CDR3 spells CASSWSDYGPREQYF. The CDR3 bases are TGTGCCAGCAGCTGGTCGGACTATGGGCCCCGCGAGCAGTACTTC. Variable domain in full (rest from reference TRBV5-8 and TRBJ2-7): EAGVTQSPTHLIKTRGQQATLRCSPISGHTSVYWYQQALGLGLQFLLWYDEGEERNRGNFPPRFSGRQFPNYSSELNVNALELEDSALYLCASSWSDYGPREQYFGPGTRLTVT.

CDR3 sequence (DNA): TGTGCCAGTATAAGATCGGCAGGGCTCACTGAAGCTTTCTTT. Its translation is CASIRSAGLTEAFF. V gene TRBV19 combines with J gene TRBJ1-1, with a weak D call TRBD1 (5 bases). Germline-derived CDR1 and CDR2 are LNHDA and SQIVND (reference sequence). CDR3 length: 14 residues. V gave up 7 bases and J gave up 4 bases, with 16 bases separating them.

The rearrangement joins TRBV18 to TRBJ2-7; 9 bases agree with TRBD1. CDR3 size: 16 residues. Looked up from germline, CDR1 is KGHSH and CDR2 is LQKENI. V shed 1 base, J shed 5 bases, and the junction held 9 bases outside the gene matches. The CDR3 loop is CASSPRVQGALNEQYF. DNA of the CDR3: TGTGCCAGCTCACCACGTGTACAGGGGGCTCTCAACGAGCAGTACTTC.

The CDR3 loop reads CASSPNGPAGETQYF. CDR3 sequence (DNA): TGTGCCAGCAGTCCCAATGGTCCGGCGGGAGAGACCCAGTACTTC. The chain combines TRBV6-2 or TRBV6-3 with TRBJ2-5, with D perhaps matching TRBD2 (5 bases). The CDR3 covers 15 residues. V lost 5 bases, J lost 4 bases, and 17 bases lay in between. The germline CDR1 and CDR2 sequences are MNHEY and SVGEGT.

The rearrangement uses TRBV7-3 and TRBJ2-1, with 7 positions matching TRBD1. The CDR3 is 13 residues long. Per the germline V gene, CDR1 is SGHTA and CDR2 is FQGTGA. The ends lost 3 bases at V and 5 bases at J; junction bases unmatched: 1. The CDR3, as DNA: TGTGCCAGCAGCTTGGGACAGAACAATGAGCAGTTCTTC. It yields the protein CASSLGQNNEQFF. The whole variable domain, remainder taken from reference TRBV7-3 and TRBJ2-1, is GAGVSQTPSNKVTEKGKYVELRCDPISGHTALYWYRQSLGQGPEFLIYFQGTGAADDSGLPNDRFFAVRPEGSVSTLKIQRTERGDSAVYLCASSLGQNNEQFFGPGTRLTVL.

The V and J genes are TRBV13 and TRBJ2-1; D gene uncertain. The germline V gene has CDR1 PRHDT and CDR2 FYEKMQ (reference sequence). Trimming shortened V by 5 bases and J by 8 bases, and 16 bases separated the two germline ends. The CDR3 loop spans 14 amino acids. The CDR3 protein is CASSPPLSGYEQFF. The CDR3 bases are TGTGCCAGCAGCCCCCCCCTATCCGGTTATGAGCAGTTCTTC.

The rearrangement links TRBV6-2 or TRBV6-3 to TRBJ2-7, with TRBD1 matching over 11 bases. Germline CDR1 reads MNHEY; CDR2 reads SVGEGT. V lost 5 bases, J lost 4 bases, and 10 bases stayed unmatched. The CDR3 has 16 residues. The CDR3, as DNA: TGTGCCAGCAGTACCGGACAGGGGGCCTTCAGTTACGAGCAGTACTTC. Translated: CASSTGQGAFSYEQYF.

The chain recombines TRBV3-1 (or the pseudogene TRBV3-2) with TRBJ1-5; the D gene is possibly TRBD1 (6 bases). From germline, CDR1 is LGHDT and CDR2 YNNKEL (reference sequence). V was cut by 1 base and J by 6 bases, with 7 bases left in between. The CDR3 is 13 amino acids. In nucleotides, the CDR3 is TGTGCCAGCAGCCAAGTCAGGGGTCAGCCCCAGCATTTT. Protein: CASSQVRGQPQHF.

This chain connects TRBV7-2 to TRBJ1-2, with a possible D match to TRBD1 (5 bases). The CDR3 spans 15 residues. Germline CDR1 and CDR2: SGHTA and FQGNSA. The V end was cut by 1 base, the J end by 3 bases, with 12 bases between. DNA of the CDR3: TGTGCCAGCAGCTTAGGGTCAGGGTCCCACTATGGCTACACCTTC. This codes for CASSLGSGSHYGYTF.

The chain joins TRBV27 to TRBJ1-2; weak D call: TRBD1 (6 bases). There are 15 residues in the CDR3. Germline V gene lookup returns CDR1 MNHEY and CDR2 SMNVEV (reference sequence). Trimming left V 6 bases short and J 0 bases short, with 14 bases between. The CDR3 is CASRPRGQANYGYTF. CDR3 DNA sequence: TGTGCCAGCAGGCCCAGGGGACAAGCTAACTATGGCTACACCTTC.

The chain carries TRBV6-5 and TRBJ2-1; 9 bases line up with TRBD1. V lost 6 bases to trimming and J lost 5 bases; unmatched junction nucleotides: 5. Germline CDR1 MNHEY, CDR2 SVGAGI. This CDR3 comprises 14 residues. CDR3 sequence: CASRTGGWDNEQFF. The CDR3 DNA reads TGTGCCAGCAGGACAGGGGGATGGGACAATGAGCAGTTCTTC.

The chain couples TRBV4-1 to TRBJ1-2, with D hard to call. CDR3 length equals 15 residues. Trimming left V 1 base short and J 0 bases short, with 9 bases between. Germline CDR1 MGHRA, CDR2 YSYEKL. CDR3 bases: TGCGCCAGCAGCCAAGGGGCAGGTACTAACTATGGCTACACCTTC. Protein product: CASSQGAGTNYGYTF.

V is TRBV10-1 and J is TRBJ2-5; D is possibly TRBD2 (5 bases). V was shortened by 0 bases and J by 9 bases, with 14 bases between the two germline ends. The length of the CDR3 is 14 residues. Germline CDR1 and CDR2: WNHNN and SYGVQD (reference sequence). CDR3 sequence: CASSESAPGESQYF. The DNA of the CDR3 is TGCGCCAGCAGTGAGTCGGCGCCCGGGGAGTCCCAGTACTTC.